The clone carrying this T cell receptor beta chain has more than one count but fewer than ten. What it recognizes is unknown. This specimen comes from a study of early T cells in non-severe SARS-CoV-2 infection. The overall study: Chains stayed unpaired after sequencing of bulk RNA from unsorted whole blood.

General study results and limits: Matching against VDJdb likely underestimated virus-specific expansions, favoring anti-spike CD8.

The CDR3 is 15 amino acids. V lost 4 bases and J lost 5; bases outside the gene matches: 9. Looked up from germline, CDR1 is SGDLS and CDR2 is YYNGEE. Individual cDNA molecules carried attached unique molecular identifiers. TCRdb redid the calling of the 5' RACE reads with MiXCR, one entry per CDR3 protein. This sample has tens of thousands of distinct CDR3 sequences; around 5% occur once, and the top ten carry 20% to 25%. Sequencing input: whole blood. The receptor was isolated from an adult who was a healthcare worker with PCR-confirmed SARS-CoV-2 infection or an uninfected control (not recorded which). V and J are TRBV9 and TRBJ2-1; 7 bases agree with TRBD1. The CDR3 DNA reads TGTGCCAGCAGCACCACAGGGGCCCCTGACAATGAGCAGTTCTTC. Translated, it gives CASSTTGAPDNEQFF.